Below are 8 T cell receptor beta chains sequenced from a single sample in a study of cytomegalovirus exposure and HLA in healthy donors. PCR used 60 Vbeta primers and 13 Jbeta primers. The assay was immunoSEQ multiplex PCR, and TCRdb's table has in-frame clones only and misses some. The sample totals roughly 190,000 clones. Sample: PBMCs. The receptor set was obtained from a man in his thirties or forties in good health and CMV-seronegative.

The chain combines TRBV27 with TRBJ2-5; 14 bases align to TRBD2. There are 16 residues in the CDR3. Germline V gives CDR1 MNHEY, CDR2 SMNVEV (reference sequence). Losses at the gene ends were 5 bases for V and 5 bases for J; bases not matched to a gene: 7. The CDR3 DNA reads TGTGCCAGCAGTCCGGGACTAGCGGGAGCACATGAGACCCAGTACTTC. Its protein is CASSPGLAGAHETQYF.

Remarks on this clone: Lacking the conserved final phenylalanine or tryptophan, this CDR3 likely reflects a read error. This chain uses TRBV10-3 with TRBJ2-3, with a tentative D call TRBD1 (5 bases). V gave up 0 bases and J gave up 5 bases, with 15 bases separating them. The V gene's germline CDR1 is ENHRY and CDR2 SYGVKD. CDR3 length: 16 amino acids. CDR3 nucleotides: TGTGCCATCAGTGAGTCAATGGGGCCTTCGGGAGATACGCAGTATTCT. Residues: CAISESMGPSGDTQYS.

This chain links TRBV11-2 with TRBJ2-3; no reliable D call. Trimming left V 6 bases short and J 2 bases short, with 24 bases between. The germline V gene encodes CDR1 SGHAT and CDR2 FQNNGV. CDR3 length: 18 residues. The CDR3 region is CASRMYRSIPVTTDTQYF. The CDR3 DNA is TGTGCCAGCAGAATGTACCGTTCCATTCCGGTTACCACAGATACGCAGTATTTT.

This chain uses TRBV4-1 with TRBJ2-7; perhaps TRBD1 as D (6 bases). Germline V lookup: CDR1 MGHRA, CDR2 YSYEKL. The V end lost 0 bases, the J end lost 5 bases, and 14 bases lay between the germline ends. The CDR3 is made up of 15 amino acids. CDR3 DNA sequence: TGCGCCAGCAGCCAAGAGGGCAGGGGAAGTAACGAGCAGTACTTC. This encodes CASSQEGRGSNEQYF.

The V call is TRBV10-1, the J call TRBJ2-7; TRBD2 aligns across 7 bases. This CDR3 is built from 16 residues. Germline CDR1 WNHNN, CDR2 SYGVQD (reference sequence). After removal of 6 bases from V and 3 bases from J, the junction contained 14 bases not matched to a gene. Here the CDR3 reads CASSASEGGSFYEQYF. Written as DNA, the CDR3 is TGCGCCAGCAGCGCTTCAGAGGGAGGGAGTTTCTACGAGCAGTACTTC.

This sequence joins TRBV30 and TRBJ2-1; TRBD2 agrees at 10 bases. Germline V gives CDR1 GTSNPN, CDR2 SVGIG (reference sequence). V trimming: 1 base; J trimming: 6 bases; junction bases outside the gene matches: 6. The CDR3 spans 15 residues. CDR3 residues: CAWSAQAGGFNEQFF. For the CDR3, the DNA is TGTGCCTGGAGTGCCCAAGCGGGGGGGTTCAATGAGCAGTTCTTC.

The chain couples TRBV4-2 to TRBJ1-4; TRBD1 might be the D (6 bases). Trimming left V 0 bases short and J 6 bases short, with 14 bases between. This CDR3 is built from 16 residues. Germline assignment: CDR1 LGHNA and CDR2 YNFKEQ. The CDR3 DNA reads as TGTGCCAGCAGCCAAGAAGGGGGAAGCGAATATGAAAAACTGTTTTTT. Encoded protein: CASSQEGGSEYEKLFF.

The rearrangement links TRBV28 to TRBJ2-1; TRBD2 aligns across 10 bases. V was clipped by 5 bases and J by 6 bases; unmatched bases: 10. Germline V CDR1 and CDR2: MDHEN, SYDVKM. The CDR3 contains 16 residues. CDR3 residues: CASSPWGTSDSNEQFF. CDR3 in DNA: TGTGCCAGCAGTCCCTGGGGGACTAGCGACTCCAATGAGCAGTTCTTC.